The rows below give T cell receptor beta chains drawn from one sample of a study of Tregs in tolerant kidney transplant recipients. These TCRs are of unknown antigen specificity. Produced via immunoSEQ multiplex PCR; TCRdb's table is partial and in-frame only. This sample has 1,500 to 2,000 clones, with approximately 44% found just once. Sequenced: Tregs from blood cultured with allogeneic cells. These receptors were taken from a human patient who received a combined kidney and bone marrow transplant. Some T cells may be supplied by the graft donor. The CDR3 runs from the conserved cysteine through the conserved F or W. A D gene is named only where the DNA matches it firmly. Size values are once, few and many counts, or a class for expanded clones, and some rows have none.

clone_size,v_call,d_call,j_call,cdr3_aa,cdr3_nt
few,TRBV2,TRBD2,TRBJ2-7,CASTRGLAGAEQYF,TGTGCCAGCACCCGGGGACTAGCGGGGGCTGAGCAGTACTTC
large,TRBV4-1,NA,TRBJ1-2,CASSQDSGYGYTF,TGCGCCAGCAGCCAAGATAGCGGCTATGGCTACACCTTC
NA,TRBV28,TRBD2,TRBJ2-3,CASTQRVAGGSSDTQYF,TGTGCCAGCACCCAGCGGGTAGCGGGAGGATCCTCAGATACGCAGTATTTT
NA,TRBV28,NA,TRBJ2-6,CASSELLTQSRANVLTF,TGTGCCAGCAGTGAACTCTTGACACAAAGTCGGGCCAACGTCCTGACTTTC
NA,TRBV5-6,TRBD2,TRBJ2-3,CASSYWGSGSGTDTQYF,TGTGCCAGCAGTTACTGGGGTAGCGGGAGCGGCACAGATACGCAGTATTTT
NA,TRBV27,NA,TRBJ2-6,CASSPGRSGANVLTF,TGTGCCAGCAGTCCAGGCCGCTCTGGGGCCAACGTCCTGACTTTC
medium-sized,TRBV27,NA,TRBJ2-7,CASSYKGSGAYEQYF,TGTGCCAGCAGTTACAAGGGGAGCGGCGCCTACGAGCAGTACTTC
NA,TRBV2,NA,TRBJ1-2,CASSEKRRGRGYTF,TGTGCCAGCAGTGAAAAGAGGCGGGGGAGGGGCTACACCTTC
medium-sized,TRBV6-1,NA,TRBJ1-2,CASSDVTENYGYTF,TGTGCCAGCAGTGACGTGACAGAGAACTATGGCTACACCTTC
NA,TRBV2,TRBD1,TRBJ1-5,CASRHLGVSGGFSNQPQHF,TGTGCCAGCAGGCACTTAGGGGTGTCAGGGGGTTTCAGCAATCAGCCCCAGCATTTT
hyperexpanded,TRBV4-1,NA,TRBJ2-3,CASSQTQWAGVSPDTQYF,TGCGCCAGCAGCCAAACACAATGGGCAGGGGTGAGTCCAGATACGCAGTATTTT